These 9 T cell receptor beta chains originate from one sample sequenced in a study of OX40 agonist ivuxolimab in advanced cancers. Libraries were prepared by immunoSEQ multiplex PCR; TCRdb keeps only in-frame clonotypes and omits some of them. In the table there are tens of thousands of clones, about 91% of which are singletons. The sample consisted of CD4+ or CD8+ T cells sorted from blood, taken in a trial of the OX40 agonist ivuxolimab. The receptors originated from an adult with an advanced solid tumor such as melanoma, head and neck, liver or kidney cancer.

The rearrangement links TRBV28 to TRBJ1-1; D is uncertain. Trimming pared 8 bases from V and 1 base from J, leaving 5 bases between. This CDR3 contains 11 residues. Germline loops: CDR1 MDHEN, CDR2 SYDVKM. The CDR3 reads CASEGNTEAFF. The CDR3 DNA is TGTGCCAGCGAGGGGAACACTGAAGCTTTCTTT.

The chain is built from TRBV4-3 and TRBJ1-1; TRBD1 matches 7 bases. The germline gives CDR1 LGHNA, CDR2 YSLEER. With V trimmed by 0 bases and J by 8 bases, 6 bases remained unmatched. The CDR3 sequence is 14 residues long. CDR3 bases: TGCGCCAGCAGCCAAGATCAGGCAGGGGGAGAAGCTTTCTTT. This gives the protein CASSQDQAGGEAFF.

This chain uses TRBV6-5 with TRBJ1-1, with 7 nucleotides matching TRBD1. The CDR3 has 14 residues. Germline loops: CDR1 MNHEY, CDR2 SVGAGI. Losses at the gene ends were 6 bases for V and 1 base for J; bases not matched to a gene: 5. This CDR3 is CASRDRKKNTEAFF. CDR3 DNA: TGTGCCAGCAGGGACAGGAAAAAGAACACTGAAGCTTTCTTT.

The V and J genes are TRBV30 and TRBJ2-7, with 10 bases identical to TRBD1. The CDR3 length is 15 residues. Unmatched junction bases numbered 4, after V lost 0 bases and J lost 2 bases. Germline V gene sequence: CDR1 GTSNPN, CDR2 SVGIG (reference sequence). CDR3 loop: CAWSVRTGGTYEQYF. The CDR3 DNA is TGTGCCTGGAGTGTACGGACAGGGGGAACCTACGAGCAGTACTTC.

The CDR3 DNA is TGCGCCAGCAGCAGGGGACAGGGGGGCACAGATACGCAGTATTTT. It yields the protein CASSRGQGGTDTQYF. This chain connects TRBV5-1 to TRBJ2-3, with 11 bases lining up with TRBD1. The CDR3 has 15 amino acids. Per germline, CDR1 SGHRS and CDR2 YFSETQ. V lost 4 bases to trimming and J lost 1 base; unmatched junction nucleotides: 2.

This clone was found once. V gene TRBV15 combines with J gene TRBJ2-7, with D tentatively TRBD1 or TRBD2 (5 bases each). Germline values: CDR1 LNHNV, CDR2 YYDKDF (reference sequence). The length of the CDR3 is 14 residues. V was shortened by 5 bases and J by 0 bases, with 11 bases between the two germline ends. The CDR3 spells CATSQLGASYEQYF. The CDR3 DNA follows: TGTGCCACCAGCCAGCTCGGGGCCTCCTACGAGCAGTACTTC. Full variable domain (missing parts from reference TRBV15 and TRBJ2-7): DAMVIQNPRYQVTQFGKPVTLSCSQTLNHNVMYWYQQKSSQAPKLLFHYYDKDFNNEADTPDNFQSRRPNTSFCFLDIRSPGLGDTAMYLCATSQLGASYEQYFGPGTRLTVT.

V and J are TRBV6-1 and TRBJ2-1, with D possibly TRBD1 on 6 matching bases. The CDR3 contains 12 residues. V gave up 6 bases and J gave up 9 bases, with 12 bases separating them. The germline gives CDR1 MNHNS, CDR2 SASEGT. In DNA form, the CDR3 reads TGTGCCAGCAGGACAGGTGGGGCTGAGCAGTTCTTC. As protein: CASRTGGAEQFF.

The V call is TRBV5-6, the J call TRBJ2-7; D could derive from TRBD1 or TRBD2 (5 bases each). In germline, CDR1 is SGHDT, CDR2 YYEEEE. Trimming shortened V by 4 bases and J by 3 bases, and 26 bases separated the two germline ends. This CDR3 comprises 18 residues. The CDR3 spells CASSPSRGPLRESYEQYF. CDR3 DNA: TGTGCCAGCAGCCCTAGTCGGGGACCATTGAGGGAGAGCTACGAGCAGTACTTC. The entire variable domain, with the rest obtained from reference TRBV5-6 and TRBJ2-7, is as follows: DAGVTQSPTHLIKTRGQQVTLRCSPKSGHDTVSWYQQALGQGPQFIFQYYEEEERQRGNFPDRFSGHQFPNYSSELNVNALLLGDSALYLCASSPSRGPLRESYEQYFGPGTRLTVT.

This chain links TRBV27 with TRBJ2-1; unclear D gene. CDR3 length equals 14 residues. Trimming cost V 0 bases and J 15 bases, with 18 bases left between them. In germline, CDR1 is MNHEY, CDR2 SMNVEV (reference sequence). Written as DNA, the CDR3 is TGTGCCAGCAGTTTATCAACCGCCGGCAGCGCAAGGTTCTTC. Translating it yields CASSLSTAGSARFF.